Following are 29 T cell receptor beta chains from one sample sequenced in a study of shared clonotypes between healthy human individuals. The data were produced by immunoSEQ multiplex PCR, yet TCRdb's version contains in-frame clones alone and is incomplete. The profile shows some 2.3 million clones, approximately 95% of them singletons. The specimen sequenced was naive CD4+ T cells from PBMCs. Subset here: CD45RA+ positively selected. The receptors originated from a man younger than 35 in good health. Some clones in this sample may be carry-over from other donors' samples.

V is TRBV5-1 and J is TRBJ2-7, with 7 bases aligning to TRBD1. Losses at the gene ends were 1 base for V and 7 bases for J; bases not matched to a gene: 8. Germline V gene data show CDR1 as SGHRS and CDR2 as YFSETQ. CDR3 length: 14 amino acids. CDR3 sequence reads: CASSLRTGTREQYF. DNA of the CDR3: TGCGCCAGCAGCTTGAGGACAGGAACGCGGGAGCAGTACTTC. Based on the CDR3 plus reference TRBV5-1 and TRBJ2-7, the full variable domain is KAGVTQTPRYLIKTRGQQVTLSCSPISGHRSVSWYQQTPGQGLQFLFEYFSETQRNKGNFPGRFSGRQFSNSRSEMNVSTLELGDSALYLCASSLRTGTREQYFGPGTRLTVT.

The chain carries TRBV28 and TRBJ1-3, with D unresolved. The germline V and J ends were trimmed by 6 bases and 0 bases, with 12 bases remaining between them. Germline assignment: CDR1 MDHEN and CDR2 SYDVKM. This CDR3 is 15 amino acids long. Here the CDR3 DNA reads TGTGCCAGCAGGTCTTGGGAGAACTCTGGAAACACCATATATTTT. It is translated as CASRSWENSGNTIYF. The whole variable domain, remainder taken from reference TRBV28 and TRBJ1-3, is DVKVTQSSRYLVKRTGEKVFLECVQDMDHENMFWYRQDPGLGLRLIYFSYDVKMKEKGDIPEGYSVSREKKERFSLILESASTNQTSMYLCASRSWENSGNTIYFGEGSWLTVV.

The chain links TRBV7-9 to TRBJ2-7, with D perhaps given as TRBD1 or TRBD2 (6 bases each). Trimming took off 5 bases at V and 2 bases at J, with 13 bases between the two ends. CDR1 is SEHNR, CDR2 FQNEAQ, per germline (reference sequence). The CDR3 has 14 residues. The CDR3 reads CASSPQGGPYEQYF. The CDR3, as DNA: TGTGCCAGCAGCCCACAGGGAGGTCCCTACGAGCAGTACTTC. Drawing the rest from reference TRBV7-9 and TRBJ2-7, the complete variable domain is DTGVSQNPRHKITKRGQNVTFRCDPISEHNRLYWYRQTLGQGPEFLTYFQNEAQLEKSRLLSDRFSAERPKGSFSTLEIQRTEQGDSAMYLCASSPQGGPYEQYFGPGTRLTVT.

The CDR3 spells CASSQLSGREGEQYF. DNA of the CDR3: TGTGCCAGCAGCCAACTTAGCGGGAGGGAAGGGGAGCAGTACTTC. The chain has TRBV4-2 and TRBJ2-7, with 11 bases matching TRBD2. Germline values: CDR1 LGHNA, CDR2 YNFKEQ. The CDR3 consists of 15 residues. The J segment lost 7 bases and the V segment lost 2 bases, leaving 7 bases of the junction unmatched.

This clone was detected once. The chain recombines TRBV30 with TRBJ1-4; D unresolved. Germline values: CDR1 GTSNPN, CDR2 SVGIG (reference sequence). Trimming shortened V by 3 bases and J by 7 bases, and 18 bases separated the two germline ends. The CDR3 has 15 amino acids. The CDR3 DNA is TGTGCCTGGAGCGGCGAGGCCATCATGGGTGAAAAACTGTTTTTT. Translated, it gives CAWSGEAIMGEKLFF.

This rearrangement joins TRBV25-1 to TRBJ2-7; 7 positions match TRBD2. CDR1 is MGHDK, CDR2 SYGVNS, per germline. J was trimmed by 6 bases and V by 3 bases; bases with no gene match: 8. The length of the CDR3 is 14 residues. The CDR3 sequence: CASSDRRELGEQYF. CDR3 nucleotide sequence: TGTGCCAGCAGTGACCGGCGGGAGCTCGGCGAGCAGTACTTC.

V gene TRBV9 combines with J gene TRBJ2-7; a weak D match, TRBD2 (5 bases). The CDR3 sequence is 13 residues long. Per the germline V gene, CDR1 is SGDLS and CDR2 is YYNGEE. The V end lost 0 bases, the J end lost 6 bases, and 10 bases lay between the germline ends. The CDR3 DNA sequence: TGTGCCAGCAGCGTAGGCCAAAGCGGCGAGCAGTACTTC. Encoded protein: CASSVGQSGEQYF.

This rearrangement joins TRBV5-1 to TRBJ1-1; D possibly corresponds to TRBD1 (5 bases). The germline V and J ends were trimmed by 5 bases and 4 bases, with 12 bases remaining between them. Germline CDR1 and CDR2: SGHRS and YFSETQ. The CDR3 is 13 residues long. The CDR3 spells CASRPGDGTEAFF. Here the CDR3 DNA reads TGCGCCAGCAGGCCGGGGGATGGCACTGAAGCTTTCTTT.

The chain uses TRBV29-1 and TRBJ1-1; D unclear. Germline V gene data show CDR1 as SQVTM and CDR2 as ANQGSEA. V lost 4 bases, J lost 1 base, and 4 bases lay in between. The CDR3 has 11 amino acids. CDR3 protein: CSVASNTEAFF. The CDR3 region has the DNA TGCAGCGTTGCCTCGAACACTGAAGCTTTCTTT.

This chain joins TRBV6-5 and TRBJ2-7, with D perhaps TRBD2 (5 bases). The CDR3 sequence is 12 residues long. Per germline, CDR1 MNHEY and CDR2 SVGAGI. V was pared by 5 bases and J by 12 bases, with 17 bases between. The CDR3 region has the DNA TGTGCCAGCAGTCTCCCTAGCCAGGCCTTGTACTTC. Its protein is CASSLPSQALYF.

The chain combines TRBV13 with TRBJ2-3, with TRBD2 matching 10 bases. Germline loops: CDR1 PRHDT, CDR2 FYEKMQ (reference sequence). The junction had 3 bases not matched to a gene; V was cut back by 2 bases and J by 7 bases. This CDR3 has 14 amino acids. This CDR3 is CASSLLAGVHTQYF. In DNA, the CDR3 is TGTGCCAGCAGCTTACTAGCGGGAGTACATACGCAGTATTTT.

The CDR3 DNA follows: TGTGCCAGCAGGGGTGCAGATCTCTACGAGCAGTACTTC. The encoded protein is CASRGADLYEQYF. The rearrangement uses TRBV28 and TRBJ2-7; D gene uncertain. This CDR3 is built from 13 residues. The V end lost 6 bases, the J end lost 3 bases, and 12 bases lay between the germline ends. CDR1 MDHEN and CDR2 SYDVKM come from the germline V gene.

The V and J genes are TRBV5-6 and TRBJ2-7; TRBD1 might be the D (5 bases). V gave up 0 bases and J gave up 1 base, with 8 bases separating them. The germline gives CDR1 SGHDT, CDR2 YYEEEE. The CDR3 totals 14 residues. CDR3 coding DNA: TGTGCCAGCAGCTTGGTGGACACGTCCTACGAGCAGTACTTC. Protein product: CASSLVDTSYEQYF.

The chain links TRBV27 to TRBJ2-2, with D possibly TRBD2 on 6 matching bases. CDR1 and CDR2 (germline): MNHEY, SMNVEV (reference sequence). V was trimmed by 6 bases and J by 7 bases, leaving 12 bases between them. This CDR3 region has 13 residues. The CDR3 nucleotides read TGTGCCAGCAGCCGACTAGAGCTCGGGGAGCTGTTTTTT. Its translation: CASSRLELGELFF.

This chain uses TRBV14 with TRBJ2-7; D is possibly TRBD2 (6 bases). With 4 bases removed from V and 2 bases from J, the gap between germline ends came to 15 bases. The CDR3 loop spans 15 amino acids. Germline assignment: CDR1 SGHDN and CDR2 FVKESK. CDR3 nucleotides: TGTGCCAGCAGCCGGGCGGGGCCACTAACCTACGAGCAGTACTTC. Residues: CASSRAGPLTYEQYF.

The CDR3 nucleotides are TGTGCCAGCGGCCGGGGGGGAACTAATGAAAAACTGTTTTTT. The encoded protein is CASGRGGTNEKLFF. The rearrangement joins TRBV28 to TRBJ1-4; D might be TRBD1 (5 bases). This CDR3 comprises 14 residues. V was clipped by 8 bases and J by 1 base, with 11 bases between them. In germline, CDR1 is MDHEN, CDR2 SYDVKM.

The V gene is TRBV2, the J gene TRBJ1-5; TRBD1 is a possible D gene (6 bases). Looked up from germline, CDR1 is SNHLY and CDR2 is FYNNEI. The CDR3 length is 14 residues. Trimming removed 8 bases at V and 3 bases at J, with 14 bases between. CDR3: CASCKTGLNQPQHF. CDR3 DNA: TGTGCCAGCTGTAAGACAGGACTCAATCAGCCCCAGCATTTT.

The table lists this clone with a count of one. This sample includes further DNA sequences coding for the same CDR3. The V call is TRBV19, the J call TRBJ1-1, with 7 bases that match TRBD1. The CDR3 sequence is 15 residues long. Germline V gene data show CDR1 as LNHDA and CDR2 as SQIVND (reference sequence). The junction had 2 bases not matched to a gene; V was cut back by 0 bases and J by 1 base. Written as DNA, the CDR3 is TGTGCCAGTAGTATAGAGGGACAGCCGAACACTGAAGCTTTCTTT. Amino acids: CASSIEGQPNTEAFF.

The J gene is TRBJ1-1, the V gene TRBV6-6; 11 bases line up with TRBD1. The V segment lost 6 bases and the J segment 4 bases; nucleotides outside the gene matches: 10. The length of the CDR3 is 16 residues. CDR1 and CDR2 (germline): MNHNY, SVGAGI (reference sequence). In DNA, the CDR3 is TGTGCCAGCAGCCTACGGACAGGGGGCGCCGTCACTGAAGCTTTCTTT. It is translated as CASSLRTGGAVTEAFF.

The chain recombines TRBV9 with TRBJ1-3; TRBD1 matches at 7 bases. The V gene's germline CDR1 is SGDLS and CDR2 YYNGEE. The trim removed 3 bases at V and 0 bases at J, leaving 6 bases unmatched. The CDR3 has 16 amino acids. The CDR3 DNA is TGTGCCAGCAGCGCCGCGACAGGGAGCTCTGGAAACACCATATATTTT. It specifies CASSAATGSSGNTIYF.

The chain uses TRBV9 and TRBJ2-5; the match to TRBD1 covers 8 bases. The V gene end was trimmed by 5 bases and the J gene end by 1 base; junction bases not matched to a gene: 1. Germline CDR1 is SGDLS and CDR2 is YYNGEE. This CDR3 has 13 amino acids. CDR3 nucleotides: TGTGCCAGCAGTGGACAGGGCCAAGAGACCCAGTACTTC. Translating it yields CASSGQGQETQYF.

CDR3 DNA: TGCGCCAGCAGCCTTGTATCATCTAGCACAGATACGCAGTATTTT. Protein: CASSLVSSSTDTQYF. The chain couples TRBV5-1 to TRBJ2-3; no clear D. Germline V lookup: CDR1 SGHRS, CDR2 YFSETQ. This CDR3 has 15 amino acids. V gave up 4 bases and J gave up 0 bases, with 12 bases separating them.

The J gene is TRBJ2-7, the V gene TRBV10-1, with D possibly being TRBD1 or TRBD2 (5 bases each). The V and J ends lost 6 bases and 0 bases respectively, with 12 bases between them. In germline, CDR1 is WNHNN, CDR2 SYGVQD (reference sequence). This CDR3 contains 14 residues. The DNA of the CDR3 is TGCGCCAGCAGACCGGGACCGAACTCCTACGAGCAGTACTTC. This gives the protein CASRPGPNSYEQYF.

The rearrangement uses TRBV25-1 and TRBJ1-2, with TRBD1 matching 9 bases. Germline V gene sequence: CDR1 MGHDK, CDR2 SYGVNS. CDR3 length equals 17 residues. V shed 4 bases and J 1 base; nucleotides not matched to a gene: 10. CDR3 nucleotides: TGTGCCAGCAGTGCGAACCCGGGACAGGGTATTAACTATGGCTACACCTTC. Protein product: CASSANPGQGINYGYTF.

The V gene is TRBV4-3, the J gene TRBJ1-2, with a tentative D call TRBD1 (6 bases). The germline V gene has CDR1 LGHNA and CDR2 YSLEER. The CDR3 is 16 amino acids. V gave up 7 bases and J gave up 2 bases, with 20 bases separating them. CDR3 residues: CASKGDGGSENYGYTF. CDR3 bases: TGCGCCAGCAAGGGGGACGGGGGTTCGGAAAACTATGGCTACACCTTC.

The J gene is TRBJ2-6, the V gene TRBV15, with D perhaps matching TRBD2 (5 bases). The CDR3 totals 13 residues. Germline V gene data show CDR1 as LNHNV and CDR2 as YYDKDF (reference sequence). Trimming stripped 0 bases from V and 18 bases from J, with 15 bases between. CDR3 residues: CATSRDLEGSRTF. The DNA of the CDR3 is TGTGCCACCAGCAGAGATCTAGAGGGCTCGCGGACTTTC.

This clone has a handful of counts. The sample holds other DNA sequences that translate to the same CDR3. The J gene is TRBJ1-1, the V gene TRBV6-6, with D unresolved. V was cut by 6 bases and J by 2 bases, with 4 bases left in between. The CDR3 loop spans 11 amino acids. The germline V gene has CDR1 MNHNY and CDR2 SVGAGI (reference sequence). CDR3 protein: CASRVNTEAFF. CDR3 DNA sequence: TGTGCCAGCAGGGTTAACACTGAAGCTTTCTTT.

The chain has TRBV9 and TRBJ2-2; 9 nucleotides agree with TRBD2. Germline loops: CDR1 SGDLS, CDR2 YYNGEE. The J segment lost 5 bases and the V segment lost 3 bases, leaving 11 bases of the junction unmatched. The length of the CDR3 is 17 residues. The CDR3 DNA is TGTGCCAGCAGCGCCACGACTAGCGGAGCGGGGACCGGGGAGCTGTTTTTT. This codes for CASSATTSGAGTGELFF.

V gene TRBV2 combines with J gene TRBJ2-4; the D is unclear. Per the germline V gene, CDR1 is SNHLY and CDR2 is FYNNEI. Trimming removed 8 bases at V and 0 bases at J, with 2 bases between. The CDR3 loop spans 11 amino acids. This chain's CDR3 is CASLAKNIQYF. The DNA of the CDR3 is TGTGCCAGCTTAGCCAAAAACATTCAGTACTTC.